Shown below are 6 T cell receptor beta chains from a single sample sequenced in a study of CD8 T cells in Susac syndrome. The RNA, roughly 0.45 to 1 ug, was put through reverse transcription using random hexamers. TCRdb reprocessed the immunoSEQ multiplex PCR reads with MiXCR, giving one entry per CDR3 protein. The data show hundreds of thousands of distinct CDR3 sequences, roughly 85% seen once. The sequenced sample was CD8+ T cells from PBMCs. These receptors were obtained from a human donor with multiple sclerosis.

This clonotype was counted once. As DNA, the CDR3 is TGTGCCACCACGGGCGGCTATGGCTACACCTTC. Amino acids: CATTGGYGYTF. The chain couples TRBV19 to TRBJ1-2, with unresolved D. The V gene's germline CDR1 is LNHDA and CDR2 SQIVND (reference sequence). The CDR3 contains 11 residues. Trimming removed 10 bases from V and 4 bases from J, with 10 bases in between.

J is TRBJ2-5 and V is TRBV6-5, with a possible D match to TRBD2 (6 bases). The CDR3 is 15 residues long. V was shortened by 4 bases and J by 1 base, with 13 bases between the two germline ends. Per germline, CDR1 MNHEY and CDR2 SVGAGI. The CDR3 spells CASSWERAAQETQYF. DNA of the CDR3: TGTGCCAGCAGTTGGGAGCGGGCGGCCCAAGAGACCCAGTACTTC.

The V and J genes are TRBV13 and TRBJ1-1; D remains ambiguous. Germline V gene lookup returns CDR1 PRHDT and CDR2 FYEKMQ (reference sequence). V dropped 3 bases and J dropped 5 bases, with 10 bases sitting between them. The CDR3 loop spans 13 amino acids. CDR3 bases: TGTGCCAGCAGCTTTGGCCCCTTAACTGAAGCTTTCTTT. Its protein is CASSFGPLTEAFF.

The chain couples TRBV20-1 to TRBJ1-1; a possible D gene is TRBD1 (6 bases). V lost 3 bases to trimming and J lost 4 bases, with 9 bases between them. Germline V gene lookup returns CDR1 DFQATT and CDR2 SNEGSKA (reference sequence). This CDR3 region has 12 residues. CDR3 amino acids: CSASAQGTEAFF. The DNA of the CDR3 is TGCAGTGCTAGTGCACAGGGCACTGAAGCTTTCTTT.

This clonotype is a singleton in its sample. The rearrangement uses TRBV28 and TRBJ2-7; no firm D call. The V end was cut by 9 bases, the J end by 2 bases, with 11 bases between. Germline V gives CDR1 MDHEN, CDR2 SYDVKM. The CDR3 contains 12 residues. The CDR3 reads CASRSGTYEQYF. CDR3 sequence (DNA): TGTGCCAGTAGATCTGGCACCTACGAGCAGTACTTC.

The rearrangement links TRBV20-1 to TRBJ2-1; D is unclear. The CDR3 consists of 17 residues. The V gene lost 0 bases and the J gene lost 2 bases, with 17 bases spanning the gap. Germline CDR1 and CDR2: DFQATT and SNEGSKA (reference sequence). CDR3 in DNA: TGCAGTGCTAGAGATTCGGATGGCGGAAGACCCTACAATGAGCAGTTCTTC. Translation gives CSARDSDGGRPYNEQFF.